This T cell receptor (beta chain) was captured in a study of early stage breast cancer tumors. Across the study: Each sample averaged approximately 9.9-fold read coverage. Points from the study as a whole: Comparing each tissue with blood distinguished tumor from normal in most of the 16 patients. Most shared enriched TCRB sequences were commonly generated ones.

Concerning this clone: Its antigen is still unknown.

The method was immunoSEQ multiplex PCR; TCRdb's version includes in-frame clones alone and lacks a portion of them. The sample consists of about 9,000 clones, roughly 70% of them appearing once. Trimming took 8 bases from V and 14 from J, leaving 16 bases between them. The CDR3 consists of 11 residues. In germline, CDR1 is MNHEY, CDR2 SMNVEV (reference sequence). The V gene is TRBV27, the J gene TRBJ2-1; possibly TRBD1 or TRBD2 for D (6 bases each). The TCR sequence derives from a person aged 50-59 years with breast cancer. Sequenced input: breast tumor tissue. CDR3 sequence: CASSLGGPEFF. CDR3 in DNA: TGTGCCAGCTCCCTAGGGGGGCCGGAGTTCTTC.